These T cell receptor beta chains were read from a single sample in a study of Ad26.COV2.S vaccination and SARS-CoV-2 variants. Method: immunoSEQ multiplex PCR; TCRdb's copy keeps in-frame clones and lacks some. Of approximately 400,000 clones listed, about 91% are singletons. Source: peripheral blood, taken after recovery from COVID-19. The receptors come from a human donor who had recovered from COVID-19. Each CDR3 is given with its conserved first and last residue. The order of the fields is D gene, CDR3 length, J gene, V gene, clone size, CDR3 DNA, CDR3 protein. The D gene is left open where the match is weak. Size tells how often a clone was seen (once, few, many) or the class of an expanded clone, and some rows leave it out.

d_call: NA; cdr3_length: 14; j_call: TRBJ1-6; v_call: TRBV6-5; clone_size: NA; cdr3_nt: TGTGCCAGCAGACAGTCTATCTCCGATTCACCCCTCCACTTT; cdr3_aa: CASRQSISDSPLHF
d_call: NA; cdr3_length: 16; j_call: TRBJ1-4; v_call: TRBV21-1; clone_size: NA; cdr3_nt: TGTGCCAGCAGCAAAGAATGGACCGCCCCTTATGAAAAACTGTTTTTT; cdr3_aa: CASSKEWTAPYEKLFF
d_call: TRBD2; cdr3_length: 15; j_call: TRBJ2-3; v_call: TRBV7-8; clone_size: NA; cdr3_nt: TGTGCCAGCAGCTCCGGCCCAGCGGGGTCCGATACGCAGTATTTT; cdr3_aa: CASSSGPAGSDTQYF
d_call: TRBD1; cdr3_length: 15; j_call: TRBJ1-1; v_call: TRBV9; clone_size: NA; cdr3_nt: TGTGCCAGCAGCACCACAGGGGGCATGAACACTGAAGCTTTCTTT; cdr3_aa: CASSTTGGMNTEAFF
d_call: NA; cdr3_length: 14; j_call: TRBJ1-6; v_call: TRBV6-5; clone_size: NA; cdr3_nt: TGTGCCAGCAGGCCCCTCGGGTATAATTCACCCCTCCACTTT; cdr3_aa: CASRPLGYNSPLHF
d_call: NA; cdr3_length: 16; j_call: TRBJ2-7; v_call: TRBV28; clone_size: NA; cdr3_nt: TGTGCCAGCAGTTCCACCTTAGGAGGGACTGCCTACGAGCAGTACTTC; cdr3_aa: CASSSTLGGTAYEQYF
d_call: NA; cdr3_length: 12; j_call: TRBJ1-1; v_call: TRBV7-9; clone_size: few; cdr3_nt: TGTGCCAGCACCCAGGGAGGCACTGAAGCTTTCTTT; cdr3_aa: CASTQGGTEAFF
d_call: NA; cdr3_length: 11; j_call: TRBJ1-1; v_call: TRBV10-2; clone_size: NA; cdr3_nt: TGCGCCAGCCTGGACGGAACTGAAGCTTTCTTT; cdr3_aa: CASLDGTEAFF
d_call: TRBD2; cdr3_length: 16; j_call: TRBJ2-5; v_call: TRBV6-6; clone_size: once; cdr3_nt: TGTGCCAGCAGTCACTCGGGTCTAGCGGGGGCAGAGACCCAGTACTTC; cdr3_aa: CASSHSGLAGAETQYF
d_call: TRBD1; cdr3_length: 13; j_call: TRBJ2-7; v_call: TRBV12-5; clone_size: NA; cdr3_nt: TGTGCTAGTGGTTGGGACAGGGGGGTCGAGCAGTACTTC; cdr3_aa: CASGWDRGVEQYF
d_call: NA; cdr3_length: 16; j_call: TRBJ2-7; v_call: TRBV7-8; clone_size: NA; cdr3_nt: TGTGCCAGCAGCCAGATGACTGGATCCCGTTCCTACGAGCAGTACTTC; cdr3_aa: CASSQMTGSRSYEQYF
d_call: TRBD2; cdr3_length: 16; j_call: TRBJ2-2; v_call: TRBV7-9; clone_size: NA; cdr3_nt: TGTGCCAGCAGCCTCAGAGCGGGGGGCTACACCGGGGAGCTGTTTTTT; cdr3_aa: CASSLRAGGYTGELFF
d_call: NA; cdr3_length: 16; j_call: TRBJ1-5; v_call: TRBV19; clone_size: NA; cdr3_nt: TGTGCCAGTAGTATTCGGGGGCCGGATGACAATCAGCCCCAGCATTTT; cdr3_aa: CASSIRGPDDNQPQHF
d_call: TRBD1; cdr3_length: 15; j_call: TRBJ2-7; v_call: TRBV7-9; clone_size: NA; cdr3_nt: TGTGCCAGCAGCTTCAGGGGACAGGGGGCCAACGAGCAGTACTTC; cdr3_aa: CASSFRGQGANEQYF
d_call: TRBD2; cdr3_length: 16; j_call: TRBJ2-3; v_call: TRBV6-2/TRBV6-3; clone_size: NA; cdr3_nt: TGTGCCAGCAGCCACCCGCTAGCGGGGGTATTGGATACGCAGTATTTT; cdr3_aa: CASSHPLAGVLDTQYF
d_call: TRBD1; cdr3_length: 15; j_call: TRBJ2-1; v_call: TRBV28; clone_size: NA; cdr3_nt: TGTGCCAGCAGTTTACCCGGGACAGGGGTACATGAGCAGTTCTTC; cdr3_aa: CASSLPGTGVHEQFF
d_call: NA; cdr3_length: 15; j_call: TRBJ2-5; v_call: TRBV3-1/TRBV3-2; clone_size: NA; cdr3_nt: TGTGCCAGCAGCCAAGATCAAGGAGGGCGAGGGACCCAGTACTTC; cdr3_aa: CASSQDQGGRGTQYF
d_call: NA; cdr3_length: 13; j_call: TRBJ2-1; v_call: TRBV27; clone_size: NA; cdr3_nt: TGTGCCAGCAGTTTAAAGGATTTAGGTGAGCAGTTCTTC; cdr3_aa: CASSLKDLGEQFF
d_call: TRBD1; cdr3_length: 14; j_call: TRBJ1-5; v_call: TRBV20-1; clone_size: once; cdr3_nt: TGCAGTGCTAGTGTCAGGGGGAGGAATCAGCCCCAGCATTTT; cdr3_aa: CSASVRGRNQPQHF
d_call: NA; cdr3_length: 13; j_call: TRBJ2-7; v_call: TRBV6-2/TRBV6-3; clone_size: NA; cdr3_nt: TGTGCCAGCAGTTCCCGGGCTCCCTACGAGCAGTACTTC; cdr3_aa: CASSSRAPYEQYF
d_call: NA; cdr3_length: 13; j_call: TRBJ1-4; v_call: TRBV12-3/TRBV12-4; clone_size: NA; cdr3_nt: TGTGCCAGCAGTTTAGGCAGGGAAGGAAAACTGTTTTTT; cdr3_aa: CASSLGREGKLFF
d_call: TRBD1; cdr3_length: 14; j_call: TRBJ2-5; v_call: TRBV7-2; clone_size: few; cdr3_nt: TGTGCCAGCAGCAGCGGACAGGCCAAAGAGACCCAGTACTTC; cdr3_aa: CASSSGQAKETQYF
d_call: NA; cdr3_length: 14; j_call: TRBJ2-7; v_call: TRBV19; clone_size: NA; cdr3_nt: TGTGCCAGTAGTGTCACCGACCCTTCCTACGAGCAGTACTTC; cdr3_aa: CASSVTDPSYEQYF
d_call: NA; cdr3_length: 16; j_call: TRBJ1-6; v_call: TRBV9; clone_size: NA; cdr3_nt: TGTGCCAGCAGCGCTACAGGGAGGTCCTATAATTCACCCCTCCACTTT; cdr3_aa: CASSATGRSYNSPLHF
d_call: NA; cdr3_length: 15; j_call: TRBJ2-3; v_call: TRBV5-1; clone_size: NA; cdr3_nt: TGCGCCAGCAGCTTGCAGCGGTTATACACAGATACGCAGTATTTT; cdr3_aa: CASSLQRLYTDTQYF
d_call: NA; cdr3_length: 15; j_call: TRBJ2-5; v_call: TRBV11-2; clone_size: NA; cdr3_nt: TGTGCCAGCAGCGATAGCTGGGGACCCCAAGAGACCCAGTACTTC; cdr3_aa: CASSDSWGPQETQYF
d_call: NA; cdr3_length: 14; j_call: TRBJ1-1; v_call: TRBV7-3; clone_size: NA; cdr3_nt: TGTGCCAGCAGCGTTCGAGACATTCGGGCTGAAGCTTTCTTT; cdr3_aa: CASSVRDIRAEAFF
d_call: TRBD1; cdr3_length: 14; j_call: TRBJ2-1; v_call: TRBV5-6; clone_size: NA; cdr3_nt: TGTGCCAGCAGCTGGGGGACAGCTGGGGATGAGCAGTTCTTC; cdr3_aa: CASSWGTAGDEQFF
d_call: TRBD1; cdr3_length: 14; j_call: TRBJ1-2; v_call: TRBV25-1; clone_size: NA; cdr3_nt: TGTGCCAGCAGTGCCGGGACAGGGGTCTATGGCTACACCTTC; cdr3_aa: CASSAGTGVYGYTF
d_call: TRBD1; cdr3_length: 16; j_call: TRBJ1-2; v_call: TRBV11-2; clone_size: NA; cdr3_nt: TGTGCCAGCAGCGAATACCGAGGGACAGGGGGCGTCGGCTACACCTTC; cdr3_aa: CASSEYRGTGGVGYTF
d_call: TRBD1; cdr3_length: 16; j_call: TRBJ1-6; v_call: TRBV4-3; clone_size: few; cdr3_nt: TGCGCCAGCAGCCAAGGCTGGGGACAGCGCAATTCACCCCTCCACTTT; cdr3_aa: CASSQGWGQRNSPLHF
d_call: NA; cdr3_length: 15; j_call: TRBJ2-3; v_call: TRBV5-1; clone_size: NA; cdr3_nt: TGCGCCAGCAGCTTGGCAGGAACCAGCACAGATACGCAGTATTTT; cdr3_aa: CASSLAGTSTDTQYF
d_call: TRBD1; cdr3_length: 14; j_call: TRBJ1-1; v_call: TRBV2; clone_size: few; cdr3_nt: TGTGCCAGCAGCGGTCAGGGGGGCCCCACTGAAGCTTTCTTT; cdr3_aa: CASSGQGGPTEAFF
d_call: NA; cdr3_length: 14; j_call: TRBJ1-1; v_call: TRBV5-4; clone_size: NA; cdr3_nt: TGTGCCAGCAGCAATATAGCAAGGAACACTGAAGCTTTCTTT; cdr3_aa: CASSNIARNTEAFF
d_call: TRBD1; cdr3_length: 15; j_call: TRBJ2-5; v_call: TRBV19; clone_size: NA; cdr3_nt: TGTGCCAGTAGCGGGACAGGGGGTAAATGGGAGACCCAGTACTTC; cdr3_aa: CASSGTGGKWETQYF
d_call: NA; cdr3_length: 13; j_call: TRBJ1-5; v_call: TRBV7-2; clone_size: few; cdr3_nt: TGTGCCAGCAGCTTCGAGTTTAATCAGCCCCAGCATTTT; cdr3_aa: CASSFEFNQPQHF
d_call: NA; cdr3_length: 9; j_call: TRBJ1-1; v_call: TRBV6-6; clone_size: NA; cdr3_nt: TGTGCCAGCAGTTATGGATCTTTCTTT; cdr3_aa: CASSYGSFF
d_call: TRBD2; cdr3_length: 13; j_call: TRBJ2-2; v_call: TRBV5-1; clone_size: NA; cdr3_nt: TGCGCCAGCAGCAGGGGAGGGGCCGGGGAGCTGTTTTTT; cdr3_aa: CASSRGGAGELFF
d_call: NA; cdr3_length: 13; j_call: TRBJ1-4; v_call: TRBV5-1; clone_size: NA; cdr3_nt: TGCGCCAGCAGCTTGAGGGGGTTTGAAAAACTGTTTTTT; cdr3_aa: CASSLRGFEKLFF
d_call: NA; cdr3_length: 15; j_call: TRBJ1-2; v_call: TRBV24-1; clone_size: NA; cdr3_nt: TGTGCCACCAGTTATTCTGGGACAACCACCTATGGCTACACCTTC; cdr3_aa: CATSYSGTTTYGYTF
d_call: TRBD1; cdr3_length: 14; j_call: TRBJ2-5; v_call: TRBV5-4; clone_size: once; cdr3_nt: TGTGCCAGCGCCAGGGGGGACAGGAAAGAGACCCAGTACTTC; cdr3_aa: CASARGDRKETQYF
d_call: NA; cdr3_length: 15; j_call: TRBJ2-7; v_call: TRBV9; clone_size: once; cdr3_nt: TGTGCCAGCAGCGTAGCTTGGGACGGACCCTACGAGCAGTACTTC; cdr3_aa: CASSVAWDGPYEQYF
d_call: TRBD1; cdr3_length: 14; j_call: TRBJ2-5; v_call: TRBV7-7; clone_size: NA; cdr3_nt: TGTGCCAGCAGCGCCCGACAGGGGGCAGAGACCCAGTACTTC; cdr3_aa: CASSARQGAETQYF
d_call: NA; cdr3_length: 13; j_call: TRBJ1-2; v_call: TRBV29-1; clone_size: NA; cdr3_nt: TGCAGCGTTGAAGGGGGTAAAAACTATGGCTACACCTTC; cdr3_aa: CSVEGGKNYGYTF
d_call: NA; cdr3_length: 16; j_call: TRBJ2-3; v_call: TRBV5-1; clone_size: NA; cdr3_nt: TGCGCCAGCAGCTTGATGGGACGTTCTTCGGCAGATACGCAGTATTTT; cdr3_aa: CASSLMGRSSADTQYF